Presented here are 27 T cell receptor beta chains from one specimen sequenced in a study of T cell repertoires in cytomegalovirus infection. TCRdb reprocessed the reads via MiXCR and lists one record per CDR3 protein. This table holds approximately 70,000 distinct CDR3 sequences, more than 3% found once. The specimen was PBMCs. The origin of the receptors is a human donor in good health (CMV status not recorded). Some clones in this sample may be carry-over from other donors' samples.

This clonotype was found many times. J is TRBJ1-5 and V is TRBV7-2; no reliable D call. Looked up from germline, CDR1 is SGHTA and CDR2 is FQGNSA. The CDR3 has 15 amino acids. V lost 0 bases to trimming and J lost 7 bases, with 13 bases between them. CDR3 protein: CASSLAAGEEQPQHF. The CDR3 nucleotides read TGTGCCAGCAGCTTAGCCGCCGGAGAGGAGCAGCCCCAGCATTTT.

This clonotype came up many times. The CDR3 sequence: CASSSNRDEKLFF. The CDR3 DNA follows: TGTGCCAGCAGTTCCAACAGGGACGAAAAACTGTTTTTT. The V and J genes are TRBV12-3 or TRBV12-4 and TRBJ1-4; tentative D call: TRBD1 (6 bases). CDR3 length equals 13 residues. V was cut by 4 bases and J by 8 bases, with 11 bases left in between.

The chain carries TRBV12-3 or TRBV12-4 and TRBJ1-5, with 9 nucleotides matching TRBD1. This CDR3 is built from 14 residues. Trimming took 5 bases from V and 7 from J; bases not matched to a gene: 6. The CDR3 nucleotides read TGTGCCAGCAGTCGAACAGGGGGCGGGCAGCCCCAGCATTTT. It codes for CASSRTGGGQPQHF.

In this sample, this clonotype turned up many times. The rearrangement links TRBV20-1 to TRBJ1-5; 7 bases align to TRBD1. V lost 3 bases to trimming and J lost 6 bases; unmatched junction nucleotides: 5. The germline CDR1 and CDR2 sequences are DFQATT and SNEGSKA (reference sequence). This CDR3 comprises 13 residues. The CDR3 protein is CSARVQGIQPQHF. The CDR3 coding sequence is TGCAGTGCTAGGGTACAGGGGATTCAGCCCCAGCATTTT.

This clonotype was seen many times. V usage is TRBV7-2 and J usage is TRBJ2-7; D remains unclear. CDR3 size: 14 residues. Trimming removed 1 base from V and 3 bases from J, with 10 bases in between. From germline, CDR1 is SGHTA and CDR2 FQGNSA. CDR3 loop: CASSLGAVDYEQYF. CDR3 DNA: TGTGCCAGCAGCTTAGGCGCAGTAGACTACGAGCAGTACTTC.

There are many counts of this clonotype. The rearrangement links TRBV19 to TRBJ2-5; D is perhaps TRBD2 (5 bases). Trimming cost V 2 bases and J 4 bases, with 11 bases left between them. CDR3 size: 14 residues. Germline V gene data show CDR1 as LNHDA and CDR2 as SQIVND (reference sequence). The CDR3 nucleotides are TGTGCCAGTAGTATAAGGAGGTTTGGAGAGACCCAGTACTTC. Amino acid sequence: CASSIRRFGETQYF.

This clonotype was observed at least ten times. The CDR3 is CASSLHGADTQYF. The CDR3, as DNA: TGTGCCAGCAGCTTACACGGGGCGGATACGCAGTATTTT. The chain uses TRBV7-2 and TRBJ2-3; D is possibly TRBD1 or TRBD2 (5 bases each). The V end lost 2 bases, the J end lost 6 bases, and 9 bases lay between the germline ends. The germline CDR1 and CDR2 sequences are SGHTA and FQGNSA. The CDR3 has 13 amino acids.

Many counts were recorded for this clonotype. CDR3 sequence: CASSLGQGLTNSPLHF. In DNA, the CDR3 is TGTGCCAGCAGCTTAGGACAGGGGTTGACTAATTCACCCCTCCACTTT. The J gene is TRBJ1-6, the V gene TRBV7-2, with 8 bases aligning to TRBD1. CDR3 length equals 16 residues. CDR1 and CDR2 from the germline V gene are SGHTA and FQGNSA. V was pared by 1 base and J by 6 bases, with 5 bases of the junction left unmatched.

At least ten counts were recorded for this clonotype. J is TRBJ1-1 and V is TRBV12-3 or TRBV12-4, with D hard to call. The CDR3 runs 12 residues. Trimming cost V 4 bases and J 2 bases, with 5 bases left between them. The CDR3 DNA is TGTGCCAGCAGTTACAGAAACACTGAAGCTTTCTTT. Translated, it gives CASSYRNTEAFF.

This clonotype was observed many times. The chain links TRBV7-2 to TRBJ1-2, with 7 bases lining up with TRBD1. The CDR3 spans 12 residues. The trim removed 6 bases at V and 8 bases at J, leaving 6 bases unmatched. Looked up from germline, CDR1 is SGHTA and CDR2 is FQGNSA. This CDR3 is CASRATGRGYTF. The CDR3, as DNA: TGTGCCAGCAGGGCGACAGGGAGAGGCTACACCTTC.

This clonotype has at least ten counts. V usage is TRBV7-6 and J usage is TRBJ2-1; possibly TRBD2 for D (7 bases). V gave up 4 bases and J gave up 9 bases, with 22 bases separating them. Germline CDR1 is SGHVS and CDR2 is FNYEAQ. This CDR3 is built from 16 residues. CDR3 DNA: TGTGCCAGCAGCTCCACACGCGGGGGCGGAGGGGTTGAGCAGTTCTTC. Its protein product is CASSSTRGGGGVEQFF.

This clonotype was picked up many times. The chain is built from TRBV7-2 and TRBJ2-7; D uncertain. Germline V gene data show CDR1 as SGHTA and CDR2 as FQGNSA. The CDR3 has 13 residues. Trimming cost V 5 bases and J 4 bases, with 12 bases left between them. CDR3 bases: TGTGCCAGCAGCCAATCTTGGGGTTACGAGCAGTACTTC. Protein product: CASSQSWGYEQYF.

This clonotype showed up many times. V is TRBV4-1 and J is TRBJ1-5; 7 nucleotides align to TRBD1. CDR1 is MGHRA, CDR2 YSYEKL, per germline. Unmatched junction bases numbered 6, after V lost 4 bases and J lost 3 bases. This CDR3 contains 15 residues. The CDR3 is CASSPDRPFNQPQHF. The CDR3 DNA reads TGCGCCAGCAGCCCGGACAGGCCCTTCAATCAGCCCCAGCATTTT.

In this sample, this clonotype turned up many times. V usage is TRBV14 and J usage is TRBJ1-4; D not certain. Germline CDR1 reads SGHDN; CDR2 reads FVKESK. V lost 4 bases, J lost 3 bases, and 12 bases lay in between. The length of the CDR3 is 15 residues. CDR3 nucleotide sequence: TGTGCCAGCAGCCCCCGGGGAGCGGCTAATGAAAAACTGTTTTTT. Protein: CASSPRGAANEKLFF.

This clonotype came up many times. The chain is built from TRBV7-2 and TRBJ2-7; the D call may be TRBD1 or TRBD2 (5 bases each). V lost 4 bases to trimming and J lost 2 bases, with 15 bases between them. CDR3 length: 15 amino acids. Per germline, CDR1 SGHTA and CDR2 FQGNSA. CDR3 coding DNA: TGTGCCAGCAGCTCCAACTGGGGGACCACCTACGAGCAGTACTTC. Encoded protein: CASSSNWGTTYEQYF. Together with reference TRBV7-2 and TRBJ2-7, the CDR3 gives the full variable domain: GAGVSQSPSNKVTEKGKDVELRCDPISGHTALYWYRQSLGQGLEFLIYFQGNSAPDKSGLPSDRFSAERTGGSVSTLTIQRTQQEDSAVYLCASSSNWGTTYEQYFGPGTRLTVT.

Many counts were recorded for this clonotype. The gene calls are TRBV7-2 and TRBJ1-5, with TRBD1 identical over 9 bases. Germline V gene data show CDR1 as SGHTA and CDR2 as FQGNSA. Trimming removed 5 bases from V and 10 bases from J; junction bases left unmatched: 9. The CDR3 runs to 14 residues. CDR3 nucleotide sequence: TGTGCCAGCAGCCGGGGACAGGGTCGGTATCCCCAGCATTTT. Its protein is CASSRGQGRYPQHF. Based on the CDR3 plus reference TRBV7-2 and TRBJ1-5, the full variable domain is GAGVSQSPSNKVTEKGKDVELRCDPISGHTALYWYRQSLGQGLEFLIYFQGNSAPDKSGLPSDRFSAERTGGSVSTLTIQRTQQEDSAVYLCASSRGQGRYPQHFGDGTRLSIL.

This clonotype was recorded at least ten times. The rearrangement uses TRBV10-2 and TRBJ2-5, with D possibly being TRBD1 (6 bases). The length of the CDR3 is 13 residues. With 8 bases removed from V and 5 bases from J, the gap between germline ends came to 15 bases. Germline V lookup: CDR1 WSHSY, CDR2 SAAADI. The CDR3 DNA follows: TGCGCCAGCGCCCTCACGAGGGGGGAGACCCAGTACTTC. Its translation is CASALTRGETQYF.

This clonotype was observed at least ten times. This rearrangement joins TRBV28 to TRBJ1-5; D call uncertain. Per germline, CDR1 MDHEN and CDR2 SYDVKM. The CDR3 is made up of 14 amino acids. Trimming pared 6 bases from V and 7 bases from J, leaving 16 bases between. CDR3 region: CASRPPEWFQPQHF. The DNA for the CDR3 is TGTGCCAGCAGGCCGCCAGAGTGGTTCCAGCCCCAGCATTTT.

This clonotype was seen at least ten times. The chain uses TRBV11-2 and TRBJ2-7; D assignment may be TRBD1 or TRBD2 (5 bases each). Germline values: CDR1 SGHAT, CDR2 FQNNGV. The CDR3 covers 16 residues. V lost 3 bases and J 1 base, leaving 16 bases between the germline ends. CDR3 in amino acids: CASSFGTSLLSYEQYF. The CDR3 DNA follows: TGTGCCAGCAGCTTCGGGACCTCCTTACTTTCCTACGAGCAGTACTTC.

At least ten counts were recorded for this clonotype. The chain combines TRBV2 with TRBJ2-3, with 10 bases lining up with TRBD2. Trimming at V came to 6 bases and at J to 1 base, leaving 4 bases not matched to a gene. This CDR3 is 15 amino acids long. Germline CDR1 and CDR2: SNHLY and FYNNEI. The DNA for the CDR3 is TGTGCCAGCAGGTTCCTAGCGGGGGGCACAGATACGCAGTATTTT. Translating it yields CASRFLAGGTDTQYF.

This clonotype was counted at least ten times. The V call is TRBV20-1, the J call TRBJ2-7; 7 nucleotides line up with TRBD2. Germline loops: CDR1 DFQATT, CDR2 SNEGSKA (reference sequence). Unmatched junction bases numbered 3, after V lost 1 base and J lost 3 bases. This CDR3 is built from 13 residues. CDR3 sequence (DNA): TGCAGTGCTAGAGGGCTAGCGGTCTACGAGCAGTACTTC. Amino acid sequence: CSARGLAVYEQYF.

This clonotype was observed at least ten times. The chain recombines TRBV6-2 or TRBV6-3 with TRBJ2-7; D ambiguous. The CDR3 has 11 residues. The V gene lost 2 bases and the J gene lost 7 bases, with 6 bases spanning the gap. Germline CDR1 MNHEY, CDR2 SVGEGT. The CDR3, as DNA: TGTGCCAGCAGTTACATCAGGGAGCAGTACTTC. Its protein is CASSYIREQYF.

This clonotype was counted ten times or more. The V call is TRBV10-3, the J call TRBJ2-7; D possibly corresponds to TRBD2 (6 bases). Germline CDR1 reads ENHRY; CDR2 reads SYGVKD. The CDR3 has 13 residues. The V and J ends lost 11 bases and 2 bases respectively, with 16 bases between them. CDR3 coding DNA: TGTGCCGCCCAACCTAGCGACACCTACGAGCAGTACTTC. Protein sequence: CAAQPSDTYEQYF.

This clonotype was observed at least ten times. This chain connects TRBV7-9 to TRBJ1-1; a weak D match, TRBD1 (5 bases). CDR3 length: 14 residues. Germline values: CDR1 SEHNR, CDR2 FQNEAQ (reference sequence). V shed 5 bases and J shed 5 bases, with 15 bases lying between them. Here the CDR3 DNA reads TGTGCCAGCAGCCCTTCCGGACACGGAACTGAAGCTTTCTTT. This encodes CASSPSGHGTEAFF.

This clonotype was seen ten or more times. The chain combines TRBV7-8 with TRBJ2-3; 10 bases align to TRBD2. The CDR3 has 16 amino acids. The ends lost 2 bases at V and 5 bases at J; junction bases unmatched: 7. The V gene's germline CDR1 is SGHVS and CDR2 FQNEAQ. This chain's CDR3 is CASSLRAASGGDTQYF. DNA of the CDR3: TGTGCCAGCAGCTTACGGGCTGCTAGCGGGGGAGATACGCAGTATTTT.

There are many counts of this clonotype. This chain joins TRBV7-2 and TRBJ1-1; no clear D. The CDR3 is 13 amino acids. Germline CDR1 and CDR2: SGHTA and FQGNSA. V was clipped by 5 bases and J by 0 bases, with 7 bases between them. This chain's CDR3 is CASSPGMNTEAFF. CDR3 bases: TGTGCCAGCAGCCCGGGAATGAACACTGAAGCTTTCTTT.

In this sample, this clonotype turned up a few times. V gene TRBV6-2 or TRBV6-3 combines with J gene TRBJ2-7; D not certain. The CDR3 contains 15 residues. The germline CDR1 and CDR2 sequences are MNHEY and SVGEGT. Trimming cost V 5 bases and J 2 bases, with 16 bases left between them. The CDR3 bases are TGTGCCAGCAGTATGGACGTATGGGCGGCCTACGAGCAGTACTTC. Encoded protein: CASSMDVWAAYEQYF.